This T cell receptor beta chain was identified during a study of spatial heterogeneity in lung cancer. For the study at large: A unique TCR and UMI combination showed up more than ten times in raw reads, on average. Study findings and constraints: Relative to follow-up, resection was when ubiquitous expanded tumor TCRs appeared more in blood.

Germline V lookup: CDR1 MNHNY, CDR2 SVGAGI (reference sequence). The ends lost 10 bases at V and 11 bases at J; junction bases unmatched: 13. The CDR3 sequence is 13 residues long. A remark on this clonotype: What it binds is not known.

TCR cDNA molecules each carried a unique molecular identifier. Using its own MiXCR run on the 5' RACE reads, TCRdb lists one record per CDR3 protein. The sample carries roughly 15,000 distinct CDR3 sequences, 15% to 20% recorded once. The time point is: blood at routine non-recurrence follow-up after resection. Unsorted whole RNA samples from tumor, nontumor lung or frozen PBMC were sequenced. J is TRBJ1-1 and V is TRBV6-6; TRBD1 agrees at 10 bases. The source of this sequence is a male donor with early-stage non-small cell lung cancer. The specimen comprised PBMCs, sampled at follow-up. Written as DNA, the CDR3 is TGTGCCACCCGGGACAGGGGCCGACCGAAGGCTTTCTTT. It codes for CATRDRGRPKAFF.